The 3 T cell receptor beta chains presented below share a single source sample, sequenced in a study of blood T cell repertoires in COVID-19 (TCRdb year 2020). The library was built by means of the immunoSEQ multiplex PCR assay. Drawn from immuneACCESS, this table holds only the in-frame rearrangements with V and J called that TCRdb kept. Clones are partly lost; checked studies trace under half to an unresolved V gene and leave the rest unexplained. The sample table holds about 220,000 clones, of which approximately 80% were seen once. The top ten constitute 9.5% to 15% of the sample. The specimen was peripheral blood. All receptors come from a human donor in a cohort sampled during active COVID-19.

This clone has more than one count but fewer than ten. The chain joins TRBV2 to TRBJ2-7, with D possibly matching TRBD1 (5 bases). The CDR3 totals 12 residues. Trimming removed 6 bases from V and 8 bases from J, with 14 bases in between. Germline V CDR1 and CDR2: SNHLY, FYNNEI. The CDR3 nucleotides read TGTGCCAGCAGAGGAACAGGTCGAAAGCAGTACTTC. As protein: CASRGTGRKQYF.

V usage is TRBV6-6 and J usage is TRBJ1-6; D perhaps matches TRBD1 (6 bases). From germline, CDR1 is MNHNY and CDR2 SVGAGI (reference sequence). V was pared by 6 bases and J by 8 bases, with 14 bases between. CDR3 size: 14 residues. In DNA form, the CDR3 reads TGTGCCAGCAGAAGGGGGTTGGTGGATTCACCCCTCCACTTT. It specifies CASRRGLVDSPLHF.

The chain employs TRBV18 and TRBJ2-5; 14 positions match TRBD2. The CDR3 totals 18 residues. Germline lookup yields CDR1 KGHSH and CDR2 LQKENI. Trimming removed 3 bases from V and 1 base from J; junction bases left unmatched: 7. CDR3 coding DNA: TGTGCCAGCTCACCGGGACTAGCGGGAGAAACGGGCCAAGAGACCCAGTACTTC. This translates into CASSPGLAGETGQETQYF.